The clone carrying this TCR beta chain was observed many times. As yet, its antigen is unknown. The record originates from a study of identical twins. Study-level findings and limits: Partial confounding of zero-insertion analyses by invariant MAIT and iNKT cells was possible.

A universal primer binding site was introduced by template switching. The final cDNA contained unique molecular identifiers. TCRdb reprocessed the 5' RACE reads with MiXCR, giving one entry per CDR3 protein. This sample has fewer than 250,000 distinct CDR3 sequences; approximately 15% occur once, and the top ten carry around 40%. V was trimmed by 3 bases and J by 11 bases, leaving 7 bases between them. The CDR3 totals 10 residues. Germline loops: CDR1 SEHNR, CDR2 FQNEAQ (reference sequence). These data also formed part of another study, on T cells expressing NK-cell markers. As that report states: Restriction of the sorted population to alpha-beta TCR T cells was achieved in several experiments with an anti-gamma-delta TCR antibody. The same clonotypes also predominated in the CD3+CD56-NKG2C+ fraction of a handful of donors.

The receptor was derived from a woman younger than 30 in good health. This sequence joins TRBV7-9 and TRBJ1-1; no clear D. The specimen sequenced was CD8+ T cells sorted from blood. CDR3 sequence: CASSFEGAFF. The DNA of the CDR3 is TGTGCCAGCAGCTTTGAGGGTGCTTTCTTT.